This T cell receptor (beta chain) comes out of a study of T-cell memory formation after mild COVID-19. This CDR3 has 12 residues. Germline CDR1 is DFQATT and CDR2 is SNEGSKA (reference sequence). Trimming shortened V by 3 bases and J by 5 bases, and 11 bases separated the two germline ends. General study results and limits: There were some responding clones in pre-infection memory, which suggested that cross-reactive memory had joined.

About this clonotype itself: Its antigen is not known.

Each CDR3 protein gets one entry after TCRdb re-called the 5' RACE reads with MiXCR. This table has hundreds of thousands of distinct CDR3 sequences, roughly 17% appearing once. Sequencing was carried out using PBMCs or a T cell subset sorted from them (not recorded which). The clonotype comes from an adult woman who had mild COVID-19 (a few samples of this study predate the infection). Cell type and time point are not known. This sequence joins TRBV20-1 and TRBJ2-7; possible D gene TRBD2, 6 bases. The CDR3: CSASYGGNEQYF. The CDR3 DNA is TGCAGTGCTAGCTATGGGGGGAACGAGCAGTACTTC.